This TCR beta chain was profiled in a study of T cell changes during pregnancy in multiple sclerosis. TCRdb keeps only in-frame clones here, not all; method: immunoSEQ multiplex PCR. The sample lists around 40,000 clones; around nine tenths were seen once. This clone occurred a few times. Trimming removed 8 bases from V and 7 bases from J, with 14 bases in between. Per germline, CDR1 MGHDK and CDR2 SYGVNS. The length of the CDR3 is 12 residues. The sequencing here drew on CD4+ T cells from peripheral blood mononuclear cells, taken in the first trimester of pregnancy. This chain uses TRBV25-1 with TRBJ1-2; D possibly corresponds to TRBD1 (5 bases). The origin of this receptor is a female donor in good health, enrolled as a control in a pregnancy study. The CDR3 sequence: CASGRGAGGYTF. The DNA for the CDR3 is TGTGCCAGCGGTAGGGGAGCGGGTGGCTACACCTTC.